This T cell receptor beta chain was captured in a study of human T cells and chemical hapten exposure. Whole-study context: Enrolled patients were predominantly female and had alopecia areata, totalis or universalis.

This clonotype has ten or more counts. MiXCR, applied by TCRdb to the RACE reads, yields one record per CDR3 protein. The table shows 300,000 to 450,000 distinct CDR3 sequences, with roughly 5.3% occurring only once. Specified time point: pre-sensitization, week 0. Treatment: therapeutic diphenylcyclopropenone sensitization with weekly scalp DPC. This TCR derives from a woman aged 50 to 60 with alopecia areata. Some clones in this sample may be carry-over from other donors' samples. Sequenced here: whole blood, sampled in connection with sensitization to the hapten diphenylcyclopropenone (DPC).

CDR3 sequence (DNA): TGCGCCAGCAGCCAAGAAAGAACAGGGATAGTGAACACTGAAGCTTTCTTT. It encodes CASSQERTGIVNTEAFF. This rearrangement joins TRBV4-3 to TRBJ1-1; a possible D gene is TRBD1 (6 bases). Germline assignment: CDR1 LGHNA and CDR2 YSLEER. V was cut by 0 bases and J by 0 bases, with 14 bases left in between. The CDR3 covers 17 residues.